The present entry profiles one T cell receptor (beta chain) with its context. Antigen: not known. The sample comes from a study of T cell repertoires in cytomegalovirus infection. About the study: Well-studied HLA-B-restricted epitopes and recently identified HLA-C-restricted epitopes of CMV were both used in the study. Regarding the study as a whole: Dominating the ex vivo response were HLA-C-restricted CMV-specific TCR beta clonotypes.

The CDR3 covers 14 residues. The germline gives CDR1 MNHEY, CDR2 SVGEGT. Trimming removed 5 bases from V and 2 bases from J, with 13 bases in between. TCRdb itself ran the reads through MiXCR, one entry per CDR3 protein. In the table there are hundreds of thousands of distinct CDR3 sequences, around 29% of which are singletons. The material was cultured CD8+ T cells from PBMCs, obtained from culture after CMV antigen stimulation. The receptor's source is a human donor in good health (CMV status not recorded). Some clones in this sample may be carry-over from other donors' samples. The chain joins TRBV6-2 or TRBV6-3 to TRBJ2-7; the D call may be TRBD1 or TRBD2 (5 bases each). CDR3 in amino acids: CASSPQGVPYEQYV. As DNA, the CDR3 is TGTGCCAGCAGTCCTCAGGGAGTCCCCTACGAGCAGTACGTC.